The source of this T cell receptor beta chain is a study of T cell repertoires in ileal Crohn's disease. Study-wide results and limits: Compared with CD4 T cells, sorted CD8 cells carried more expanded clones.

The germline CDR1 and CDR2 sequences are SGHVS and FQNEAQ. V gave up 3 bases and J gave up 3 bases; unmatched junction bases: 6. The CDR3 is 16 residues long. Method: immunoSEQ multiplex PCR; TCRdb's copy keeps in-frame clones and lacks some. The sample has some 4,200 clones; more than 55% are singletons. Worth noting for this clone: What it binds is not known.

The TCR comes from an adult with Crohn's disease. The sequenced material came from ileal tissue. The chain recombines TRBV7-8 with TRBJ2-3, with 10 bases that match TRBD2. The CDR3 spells CASSFPAGGPTDTQYF. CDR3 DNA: TGTGCCAGCAGCTTTCCAGCGGGGGGGCCAACAGATACGCAGTATTTT. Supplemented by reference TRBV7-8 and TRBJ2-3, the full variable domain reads GAGVSQSPRYKVAKRGQDVALRCDPISGHVSLFWYQQALGQGPEFLTYFQNEAQLDKSGLPSDRFFAERPEGSVSTLKIQRTQQEDSAVYLCASSFPAGGPTDTQYFGPGTRLTVL.